These 14 T cell receptor beta chains were sequenced from one sample in a study of neoadjuvant anti-PD-1 for oral cavity cancer. Sequencing used immunoSEQ multiplex PCR; TCRdb keeps in-frame clones, though not all of them. The repertoire holds 12,000 to 15,000 clones, with 60% to 70% as singletons. The sample consisted of PBMCs, taken before nivolumab (anti-PD-1) treatment. These receptors were obtained from a person between 40 and 85 years old with oral cavity squamous cell carcinoma.

The chain recombines TRBV18 with TRBJ2-7; D is possibly TRBD2 (6 bases). Germline V gene sequence: CDR1 KGHSH, CDR2 LQKENI. The V end lost 3 bases, the J end lost 3 bases, and 9 bases lay between the germline ends. CDR3 length: 13 amino acids. This CDR3 reads CASSPREVYEQYF. The CDR3 nucleotides are TGTGCCAGCTCACCCAGGGAGGTCTACGAGCAGTACTTC.

The chain employs TRBV9 and TRBJ2-5, with D perhaps given as TRBD1 or TRBD2 (5 bases each). The CDR3 runs 17 residues. V was clipped by 3 bases and J by 5 bases, with 23 bases between them. Germline assignment: CDR1 SGDLS and CDR2 YYNGEE. This CDR3 is CASSEGNRPSGRETQYF. The DNA for the CDR3 is TGTGCCAGCAGCGAGGGGAACCGGCCTTCGGGAAGGGAGACCCAGTACTTC.

The chain has TRBV7-9 and TRBJ1-5; 10 nucleotides match TRBD1. The CDR3 is made up of 18 amino acids. Germline trimming cut 2 bases from V and 6 bases from J; bases unmatched to any gene: 13. Germline V lookup: CDR1 SEHNR, CDR2 FQNEAQ (reference sequence). CDR3 amino acids: CASSLSAAGTGVGQPQHF. The CDR3 DNA is TGTGCCAGCAGCTTATCGGCCGCGGGGACAGGGGTTGGTCAGCCCCAGCATTTT.

This chain links TRBV7-7 with TRBJ2-5, with TRBD2 identical over 7 bases. Germline loops: CDR1 SSHAT, CDR2 FNYEAQ (reference sequence). This CDR3 is 14 amino acids long. After removal of 4 bases from V and 5 bases from J, the junction contained 7 bases not matched to a gene. Written as DNA, the CDR3 is TGTGCCAGCAGCTATACGGGGGGTTCGGAGACCCAGTACTTC. Translation gives CASSYTGGSETQYF.

A few counts support this clone. The DNA for the CDR3 is TGTGCCAGCAGCAAGACAGGGCTGGGCGAGCAGTACTTC. Translating gives CASSKTGLGEQYF. The rearrangement joins TRBV28 to TRBJ2-7, with 7 positions matching TRBD1. CDR1 and CDR2 (germline): MDHEN, SYDVKM. The CDR3 covers 13 residues. Trimming cost V 6 bases and J 6 bases; bases outside gene matches: 8. The full variable domain, completed using reference TRBV28 and TRBJ2-7, is DVKVTQSSRYLVKRTGEKVFLECVQDMDHENMFWYRQDPGLGLRLIYFSYDVKMKEKGDIPEGYSVSREKKERFSLILESASTNQTSMYLCASSKTGLGEQYFGPGTRLTVT.

This clone was seen only once. This rearrangement joins TRBV28 to TRBJ2-1, with 7 bases that match TRBD2. Germline CDR1 and CDR2: MDHEN and SYDVKM. The CDR3 contains 15 residues. V lost 3 bases to trimming and J lost 4 bases; unmatched junction nucleotides: 6. DNA for the CDR3: TGTGCCAGCAGTTTTCCCAGCGGGGCTTACAATGAGCAGTTCTTC. This encodes CASSFPSGAYNEQFF. The full variable domain, completed using reference TRBV28 and TRBJ2-1, is DVKVTQSSRYLVKRTGEKVFLECVQDMDHENMFWYRQDPGLGLRLIYFSYDVKMKEKGDIPEGYSVSREKKERFSLILESASTNQTSMYLCASSFPSGAYNEQFFGPGTRLTVL.

J is TRBJ2-1 and V is TRBV4-2; TRBD2 matches at 13 bases. V gave up 4 bases and J gave up 5 bases; unmatched junction bases: 8. The CDR3 totals 17 residues. The germline CDR1 and CDR2 sequences are LGHNA and YNFKEQ. CDR3 bases: TGTGCCAGCAGCCCCCGACTAGCGGGGGGCATCCACAATGAGCAGTTCTTC. Translated, it gives CASSPRLAGGIHNEQFF.

V is TRBV28 and J is TRBJ2-7, with D unclear. V was clipped by 3 bases and J by 3 bases, with 9 bases between them. CDR3 size: 13 residues. Germline V gene data show CDR1 as MDHEN and CDR2 as SYDVKM. CDR3 DNA: TGTGCCAGCAGTTTCAGCCGAAACTACGAGCAGTACTTC. Its translation is CASSFSRNYEQYF.

This clone showed up just a few times. The V gene is TRBV2, the J gene TRBJ1-1; a weak D match, TRBD1 (6 bases). The CDR3 spans 14 residues. Per germline, CDR1 SNHLY and CDR2 FYNNEI. The V end was cut by 4 bases, the J end by 5 bases, with 14 bases between. The CDR3 region has the DNA TGTGCCAGCAGTGCCCAGGGGTTTGTGACTGAAGCTTTCTTT. This sequence encodes CASSAQGFVTEAFF.

The chain combines TRBV4-1 with TRBJ2-5, with a weak D call TRBD2 (6 bases). The CDR3 consists of 17 residues. CDR1 and CDR2 (germline): MGHRA, YSYEKL. V gave up 4 bases and J gave up 4 bases, with 22 bases separating them. In DNA, the CDR3 is TGCGCCAGCAGCCCCAACACAGGAGCCCACGGGGGAGAGACCCAGTACTTC. Translating it yields CASSPNTGAHGGETQYF.

J is TRBJ2-2 and V is TRBV5-1, with D unclear. Germline V gives CDR1 SGHRS, CDR2 YFSETQ. This CDR3 comprises 14 residues. Trimming took 5 bases from V and 4 from J, leaving 12 bases between them. CDR3 in amino acids: CASRVEPSTGELFF. The CDR3 nucleotides are TGCGCCAGCAGGGTAGAGCCATCCACCGGGGAGCTGTTTTTT.

V gene TRBV10-3 combines with J gene TRBJ1-1; D uncertain. The CDR3 has 14 residues. Germline CDR1 and CDR2: ENHRY and SYGVKD. Trimming took 10 bases from V and 0 from J, leaving 15 bases between them. CDR3 amino acids: CATSSQQMNTEAFF. CDR3 sequence (DNA): TGTGCCACATCATCCCAGCAGATGAACACTGAAGCTTTCTTT.

The chain uses TRBV6-5 and TRBJ2-7; D tentatively fits TRBD1 or TRBD2 (5 bases each). Germline V gene data show CDR1 as MNHEY and CDR2 as SVGAGI. V was trimmed by 6 bases and J by 3 bases, leaving 9 bases between them. CDR3 length: 12 residues. CDR3: CASSPGLYEQYF. In DNA, the CDR3 is TGTGCCAGCAGCCCGGGGCTCTACGAGCAGTACTTC.

This rearrangement joins TRBV10-1 to TRBJ2-5; tentatively, D is TRBD1 (5 bases). Germline CDR1 is WNHNN and CDR2 is SYGVQD (reference sequence). V lost 8 bases to trimming and J lost 5 bases, with 9 bases between them. This CDR3 spans 11 amino acids. The DNA for the CDR3 is TGCGCCAGCCCAGGGCGCGAGACCCAGTACTTC. Amino acids: CASPGRETQYF.